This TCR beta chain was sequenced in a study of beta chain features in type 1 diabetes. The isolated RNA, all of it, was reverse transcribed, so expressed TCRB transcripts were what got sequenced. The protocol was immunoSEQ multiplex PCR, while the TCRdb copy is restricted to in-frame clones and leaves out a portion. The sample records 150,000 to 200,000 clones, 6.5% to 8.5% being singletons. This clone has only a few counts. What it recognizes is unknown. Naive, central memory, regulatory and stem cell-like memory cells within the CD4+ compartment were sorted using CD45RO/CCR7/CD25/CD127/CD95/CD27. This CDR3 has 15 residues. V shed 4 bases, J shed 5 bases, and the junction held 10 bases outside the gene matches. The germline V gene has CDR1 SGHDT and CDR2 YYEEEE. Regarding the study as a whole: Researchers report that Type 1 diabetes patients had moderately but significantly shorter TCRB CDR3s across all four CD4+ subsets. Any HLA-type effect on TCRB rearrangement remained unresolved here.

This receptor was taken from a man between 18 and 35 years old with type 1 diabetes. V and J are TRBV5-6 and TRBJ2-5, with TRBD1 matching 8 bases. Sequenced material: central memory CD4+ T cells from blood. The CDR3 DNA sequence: TGTGCCAGCAGCCAGGGACAGGTACCTTGGGAGACCCAGTACTTC. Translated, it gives CASSQGQVPWETQYF.